This T cell receptor (beta chain) was documented in a study of cytotoxic CD8 clonotypes in ibrutinib-treated CLL. Produced via immunoSEQ multiplex PCR; TCRdb's table is partial and in-frame only. This table has 150,000 or so clones, around 82% appearing once. This clone was picked up a small number of times. Its antigen is currently unknown. The germline V gene has CDR1 MNHNS and CDR2 SASEGT. The V end lost 8 bases, the J end lost 0 bases, and 8 bases lay between the germline ends. The CDR3 loop spans 13 amino acids. Findings of the study overall: Clonality was elevated at ibrutinib response and had returned toward baseline at progression. T-cell clonality at baseline went above that of age-matched healthy donors and rose and fell with circulating CD8+ T-cell counts.

The TCR sequence derives from a human donor with chronic lymphocytic leukemia. Sequenced material: PBMCs, taken after 36 months of ibrutinib treatment. The chain uses TRBV6-1 and TRBJ1-3; D is unclear. This CDR3 is CASDESSGNTIYF. The CDR3 nucleotides are TGTGCCAGCGACGAAAGCTCTGGAAACACCATATATTTT.